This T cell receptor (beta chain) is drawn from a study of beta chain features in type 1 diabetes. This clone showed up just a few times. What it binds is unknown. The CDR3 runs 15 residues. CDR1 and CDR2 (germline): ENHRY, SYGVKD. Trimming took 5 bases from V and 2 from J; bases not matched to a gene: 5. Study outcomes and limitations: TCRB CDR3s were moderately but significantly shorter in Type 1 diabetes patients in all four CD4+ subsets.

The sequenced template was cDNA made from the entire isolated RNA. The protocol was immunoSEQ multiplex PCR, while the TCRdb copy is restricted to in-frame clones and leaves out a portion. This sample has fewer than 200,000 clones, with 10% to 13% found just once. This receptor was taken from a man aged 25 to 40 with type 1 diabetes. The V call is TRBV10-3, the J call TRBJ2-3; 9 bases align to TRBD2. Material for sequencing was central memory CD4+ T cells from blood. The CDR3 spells CAISFSGSVTDTQYF. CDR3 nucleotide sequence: TGTGCCATCAGTTTTAGCGGGAGTGTCACAGATACGCAGTATTTT.